These 11 T cell receptor beta chains came from one sample sequenced in a study of Ad26.COV2.S vaccination and SARS-CoV-2 variants. Only in-frame clones appear in the TCRdb table, and some are missing; sequencing was by immunoSEQ multiplex PCR. The sample shows about 450,000 clones, 80% to 90% of them seen only once. Sample treatment: roughly 20 received Ad26.COV2.S at low or high dose, single or two shots; roughly 5 received placebo; per-sample allocation not given. After the first vaccine or placebo injection, samples were drawn on day 63. This material consisted of peripheral blood, taken in a trial of Ad26.COV2.S vaccine versus placebo. These receptors came from a person between 18 and 65 years old who received the Ad26.COV2.S COVID-19 vaccine or a placebo.

V is TRBV28 and J is TRBJ1-6; TRBD1 matches 9 bases. CDR1 is MDHEN, CDR2 SYDVKM, per germline. V shed 5 bases and J 9 bases; nucleotides not matched to a gene: 8. The CDR3 runs to 15 residues. The CDR3 DNA is TGTGCCAGCAGTCCACGGGACAGGGAAGTTTCACCCCTCCACTTT. Residues: CASSPRDREVSPLHF.

This clone appeared once. The rearrangement uses TRBV6-1 and TRBJ1-1; D not certain. Trimming pared 2 bases from V and 1 base from J, leaving 8 bases between. Germline V CDR1 and CDR2: MNHNS, SASEGT. This CDR3 region has 14 residues. The CDR3 bases are TGTGCCAGCAGTGAAATCGGTAGGAACACTGAAGCTTTCTTT. Translating gives CASSEIGRNTEAFF.

V is TRBV4-1 and J is TRBJ1-2; D possibly corresponds to TRBD1 (5 bases). The CDR3 runs 13 residues. Germline loops: CDR1 MGHRA, CDR2 YSYEKL. Trimming cost V 4 bases and J 4 bases, with 10 bases left between them. DNA of the CDR3: TGCGCCAGCAGCCTCCGGGACCCCTATGGCTACACCTTC. It yields the protein CASSLRDPYGYTF.

The chain uses TRBV18 and TRBJ2-2; tentatively, D is TRBD1 (5 bases). Per the germline V gene, CDR1 is KGHSH and CDR2 is LQKENI. The CDR3 length is 15 residues. V lost 3 bases, J lost 0 bases, and 8 bases lay in between. The CDR3 is CASSPQGANTGELFF. For the CDR3, the DNA is TGTGCCAGCTCACCTCAGGGCGCGAACACCGGGGAGCTGTTTTTT.

This clone was seen a single time. The chain joins TRBV10-3 to TRBJ1-1; tentative D call: TRBD1 (5 bases). The CDR3 sequence is 17 residues long. The V end lost 2 bases, the J end lost 7 bases, and 23 bases lay between the germline ends. CDR1 is ENHRY, CDR2 SYGVKD, per germline. The CDR3 region has the DNA TGTGCCATCAGTGAGAACCCCTTTCAGGGCCCTATAATTGAAGCTTTCTTT. As protein: CAISENPFQGPIIEAFF.

The J gene is TRBJ2-3, the V gene TRBV20-1; D unclear. The CDR3 has 11 amino acids. V lost 6 bases and J 3 bases, leaving 7 bases between the germline ends. Germline CDR1 is DFQATT and CDR2 is SNEGSKA (reference sequence). CDR3 nucleotide sequence: TGCAGTGCCGGGCCGACAGATACGCAGTATTTT. It specifies CSAGPTDTQYF.

V and J are TRBV6-6 and TRBJ1-5; D remains ambiguous. This CDR3 has 14 residues. V shed 5 bases and J shed 5 bases, with 13 bases lying between them. Per germline, CDR1 MNHNY and CDR2 SVGAGI (reference sequence). As DNA, the CDR3 is TGTGCCAGCAGTCCAGGCTCTGGATATCAGCCCCAGCATTTT. It encodes CASSPGSGYQPQHF.

Note on this clone: Other DNA sequences in the same sample also yield this CDR3. The chain employs TRBV5-4 and TRBJ2-5, with 12 positions matching TRBD2. The CDR3 loop spans 16 amino acids. Germline V gene sequence: CDR1 SGHNT, CDR2 YYREEE (reference sequence). The V and J ends lost 0 bases and 2 bases, in that order; junction bases with no gene match: 2. Here the CDR3 DNA reads TGTGCCAGCAGCTTGGGACTAGCGGGAGTTCAAGAGACCCAGTACTTC. It encodes CASSLGLAGVQETQYF.

On this clone: The same CDR3 arises from other DNA sequences in this sample as well. The chain joins TRBV3-1 (or the pseudogene TRBV3-2) to TRBJ2-5; D gene uncertain. The V and J ends lost 0 bases and 4 bases respectively, with 3 bases between them. Per the germline V gene, CDR1 is LGHDT and CDR2 is YNNKEL (reference sequence). The CDR3 is 12 amino acids. The CDR3 is CASSQEGETQYF. Written as DNA, the CDR3 is TGTGCCAGCAGCCAAGAGGGAGAGACCCAGTACTTC.

The chain is built from TRBV11-2 and TRBJ2-2; D call uncertain. CDR3 size: 17 residues. V lost 10 bases and J 0 bases, leaving 21 bases between the germline ends. The germline V gene encodes CDR1 SGHAT and CDR2 FQNNGV. In nucleotides, the CDR3 is TGTGCCACCCTAGAACCCCGTTTAGGTTCGAACACCGGGGAGCTGTTTTTT. Protein sequence: CATLEPRLGSNTGELFF. Using reference TRBV11-2 and TRBJ2-2 for the parts outside the CDR3, the full variable domain is EAGVAQSPRYKIIEKRQSVAFWCNPISGHATLYWYQQILGQGPKLLIQFQNNGVVDDSQLPKDRFSAERLKGVDSTLKIQPAKLEDSAVYLCATLEPRLGSNTGELFFGEGSRLTVL.

V and J are TRBV29-1 and TRBJ1-1, with D possibly matching TRBD1 (5 bases). The germline gives CDR1 SQVTM, CDR2 ANQGSEA. The CDR3 is 14 residues long. V was cut by 5 bases and J by 1 base, with 14 bases left in between. Here the CDR3 DNA reads TGCAGCGTTCGGGGCCTCTATCGGAACACTGAAGCTTTCTTT. Translating it yields CSVRGLYRNTEAFF.